The 9 T cell receptor beta chains given below trace back to one sample, sequenced in a study of molecular identifiers for immune sequencing clone quantification. TCRdb re-called the PCR reads through MiXCR, storing one row per CDR3 protein. The sample records around 470,000 distinct CDR3 sequences, roughly 26% being singletons. Sample: naive CD8+ T cells from blood, with Jurkat cell RNA spiked in. The subset was: FACS-sorted CD8+CD4-CCR7+CD45RA+ naive T cells. All receptors derive from a human donor in good health. Some libraries in this study had Jurkat cell RNA spiked in.

This clonotype was seen only a few times. This chain links TRBV30 with TRBJ1-1, with no clear D. The CDR3 extends over 12 amino acids. Germline CDR1 reads GTSNPN; CDR2 reads SVGIG (reference sequence). V lost 0 bases to trimming and J lost 8 bases, with 10 bases between them. The DNA of the CDR3 is TGTGCCTGGAGTGTATGGAACAGAGAAGCTTTCTTT. The encoded protein is CAWSVWNREAFF.

This sequence joins TRBV14 and TRBJ1-2; no clear D. Trimming took 1 base from V and 4 from J, leaving 10 bases between them. CDR3 size: 14 residues. Germline CDR1 SGHDN, CDR2 FVKESK. The CDR3 DNA reads TGTGCCAGCAGCCAAGGGACTCGAGTCTATGGCTACACCTTC. The encoded protein is CASSQGTRVYGYTF.

This clonotype was counted only a few times. The genes are TRBV4-1 and TRBJ1-6, with D hard to call. Germline values: CDR1 MGHRA, CDR2 YSYEKL. The V end was cut by 0 bases, the J end by 8 bases, with 20 bases between. CDR3 length: 18 amino acids. The CDR3 loop reads CASSQEGFPGLGYSPLHF. CDR3 coding DNA: TGCGCCAGCAGCCAAGAGGGCTTTCCAGGACTGGGATATTCACCCCTCCACTTT.

This chain connects TRBV9 to TRBJ2-5, with TRBD2 identical over 10 bases. Germline CDR1 SGDLS, CDR2 YYNGEE. The CDR3 is 15 amino acids. V dropped 3 bases and J dropped 3; count of bases not matched to a gene: 5. The chain's CDR3 is CASSASGGNEETQYF. CDR3 nucleotides: TGTGCCAGCAGCGCTAGCGGGGGAAACGAAGAGACCCAGTACTTC.

In its sample, this clonotype was seen many times. The genes are TRBV7-6 and TRBJ2-3; D unclear. Germline CDR1 reads SGHVS; CDR2 reads FNYEAQ. With 0 bases removed from V and 4 bases from J, the gap between germline ends came to 5 bases. This CDR3 has 13 amino acids. CDR3: CASSLAGSDTQYF. The CDR3 DNA reads TGTGCCAGCAGCTTAGCGGGTTCAGATACGCAGTATTTT.

Turning to this clonotype: A much larger clone differs from this one at a single base, so this may be a read error. V usage is TRBV10-3 and J usage is TRBJ1-1; maybe TRBD1 (6 bases). This CDR3 contains 15 residues. CDR1 is ENHRY and CDR2 is SYGVKD in the germline V gene. The CDR3 nucleotides read TGTGACATCAGTGAAGTCGGGGGGCGCGACACTGAAGCTTTCTTT. This encodes CDISEVGGRDTEAFF.

V gene TRBV20-1 combines with J gene TRBJ1-4; 11 bases are a match to TRBD1. This CDR3 has 19 residues. Germline-derived CDR1 and CDR2 are DFQATT and SNEGSKA (reference sequence). Trimming cost V 0 bases and J 2 bases; bases outside gene matches: 11. The CDR3 spells CSARDPRDRGMWTNEKLFF. The CDR3 region has the DNA TGCAGTGCTAGAGACCCCCGGGACAGGGGGATGTGGACTAATGAAAAACTGTTTTTT.

This clonotype appeared a few times. This chain joins TRBV18 and TRBJ2-7; TRBD1 matches 7 bases. The germline V gene has CDR1 KGHSH and CDR2 LQKENI. Germline trimming cut 6 bases from V and 0 bases from J; bases unmatched to any gene: 8. The CDR3 is 15 residues long. The CDR3 bases are TGTGCCAGCTCGCCGGGGACAGACCGCTCCTACGAGCAGTACTTC. It specifies CASSPGTDRSYEQYF.

This chain uses TRBV7-9 with TRBJ1-1, with TRBD1 matching 8 bases. Germline-derived CDR1 and CDR2 are SEHNR and FQNEAQ (reference sequence). The length of the CDR3 is 15 residues. J gave up 9 bases and V 4 bases, and 13 bases lay outside the gene matches. The CDR3 is CASSSGQGMNTKAFF. CDR3 in DNA: TGTGCCAGCAGCTCCGGACAGGGAATGAACACCAAAGCTTTCTTT.